This entry is about one TCR beta chain. What it binds is unknown. This sample stems from a study of CD4+ T cells in melanoma. Here immunoSEQ multiplex PCR was the method, and the copy in TCRdb shows in-frame clones only, minus some. Here the sample spans 4,500 to 5,000 clones, about 61% being singletons. The length of the CDR3 is 17 residues. Trimming cost V 0 bases and J 0 bases, with 12 bases left between them. The germline V gene has CDR1 SGHTA and CDR2 FQGNSA. Overall study results and limits: In melanoma, neoantigen-specific CD4+ T cells reportedly differed in differentiation state. A reported correlation linked neoantigen-specific CD4+ T cells to CD8+, macrophage and B cell function.

The chain recombines TRBV7-2 with TRBJ2-1; possible D gene TRBD2, 6 bases. Sequencing input: cells from a culture (not recorded whether cultured in vitro). The sequence derives from a human donor with melanoma. The CDR3 is CASSLARGLSSYNEQFF. CDR3 sequence (DNA): TGTGCCAGCAGCTTAGCTAGGGGACTTAGCTCCTACAATGAGCAGTTCTTC.